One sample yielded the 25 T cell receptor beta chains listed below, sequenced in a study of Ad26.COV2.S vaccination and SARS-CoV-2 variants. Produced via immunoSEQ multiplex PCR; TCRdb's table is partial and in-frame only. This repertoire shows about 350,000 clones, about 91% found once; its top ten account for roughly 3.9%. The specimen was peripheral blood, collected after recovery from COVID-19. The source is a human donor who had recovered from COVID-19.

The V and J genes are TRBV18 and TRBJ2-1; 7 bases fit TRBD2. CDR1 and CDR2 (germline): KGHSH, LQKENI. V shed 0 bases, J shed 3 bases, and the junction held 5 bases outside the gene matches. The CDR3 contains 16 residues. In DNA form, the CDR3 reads TGTGCCAGCTCACCACCGATGGGGGGGGGCTACAATGAGCAGTTCTTC. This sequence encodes CASSPPMGGGYNEQFF. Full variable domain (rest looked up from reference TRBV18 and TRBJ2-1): NAGVMQNPRHLVRRRGQEARLRCSPMKGHSHVYWYRQLPEEGLKFMVYLQKENIIDESGMPKERFSAEFPKEGPSILRIQQVVRGDSAAYFCASSPPMGGGYNEQFFGPGTRLTVL.

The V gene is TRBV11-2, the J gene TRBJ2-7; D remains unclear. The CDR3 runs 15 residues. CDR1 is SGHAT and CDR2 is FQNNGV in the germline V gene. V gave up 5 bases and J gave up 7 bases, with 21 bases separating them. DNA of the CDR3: TGTGCCAGCAGCACAACGACAACGCCGGGTTGGGAGCAGTACTTC. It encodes CASSTTTTPGWEQYF.

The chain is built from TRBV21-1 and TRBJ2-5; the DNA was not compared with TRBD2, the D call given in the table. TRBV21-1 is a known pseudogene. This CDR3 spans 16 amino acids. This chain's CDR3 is CASSQRVAGAQETQYF. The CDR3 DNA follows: TGTGCCAGCAGTCAAAGGGTAGCGGGGGCCCAAGAGACCCAGTACTTC.

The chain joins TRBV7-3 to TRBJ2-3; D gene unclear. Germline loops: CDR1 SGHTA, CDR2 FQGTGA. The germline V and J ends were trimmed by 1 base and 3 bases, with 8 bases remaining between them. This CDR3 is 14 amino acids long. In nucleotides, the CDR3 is TGTGCCAGCAGCTTAAACTCAAATACAGATACGCAGTATTTT. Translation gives CASSLNSNTDTQYF.

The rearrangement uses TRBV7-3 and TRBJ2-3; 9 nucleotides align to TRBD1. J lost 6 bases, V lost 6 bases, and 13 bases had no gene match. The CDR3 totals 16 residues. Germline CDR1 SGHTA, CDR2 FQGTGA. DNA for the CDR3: TGTGCCAGCAGAGATACAGGGGGCGCATTTTCCGATACGCAGTATTTT. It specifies CASRDTGGAFSDTQYF.

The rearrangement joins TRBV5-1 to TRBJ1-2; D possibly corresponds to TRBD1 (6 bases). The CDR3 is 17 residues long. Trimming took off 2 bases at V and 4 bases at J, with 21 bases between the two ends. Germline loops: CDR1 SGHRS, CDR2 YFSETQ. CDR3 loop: CASSFLGTQPSSYGYTF. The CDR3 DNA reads TGCGCCAGCAGCTTCCTCGGGACACAACCCTCCTCCTATGGCTACACCTTC. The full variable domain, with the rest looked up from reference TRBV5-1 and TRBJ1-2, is KAGVTQTPRYLIKTRGQQVTLSCSPISGHRSVSWYQQTPGQGLQFLFEYFSETQRNKGNFPGRFSGRQFSNSRSEMNVSTLELGDSALYLCASSFLGTQPSSYGYTFGSGTRLTVV.

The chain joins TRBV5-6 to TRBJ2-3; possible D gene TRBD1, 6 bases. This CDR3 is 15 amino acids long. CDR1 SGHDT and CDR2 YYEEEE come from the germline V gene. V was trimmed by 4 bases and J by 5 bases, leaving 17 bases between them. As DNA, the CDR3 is TGTGCCAGCAGCGGTGGGGGCGGAAACATAGATACGCAGTATTTT. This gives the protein CASSGGGGNIDTQYF.

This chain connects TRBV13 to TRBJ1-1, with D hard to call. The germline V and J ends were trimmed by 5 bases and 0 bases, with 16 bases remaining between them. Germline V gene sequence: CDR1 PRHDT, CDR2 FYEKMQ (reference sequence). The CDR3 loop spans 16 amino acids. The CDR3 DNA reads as TGTGCCAGCAGCCCCGATAAGAGAGAAATGAACACTGAAGCTTTCTTT. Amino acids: CASSPDKREMNTEAFF.

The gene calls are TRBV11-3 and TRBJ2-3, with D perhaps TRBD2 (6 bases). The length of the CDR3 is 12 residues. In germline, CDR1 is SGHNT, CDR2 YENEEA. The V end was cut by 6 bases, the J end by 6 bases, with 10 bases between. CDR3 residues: CASRGRGDTQYF. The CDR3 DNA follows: TGTGCCAGCAGGGGACGGGGGGATACGCAGTATTTT.

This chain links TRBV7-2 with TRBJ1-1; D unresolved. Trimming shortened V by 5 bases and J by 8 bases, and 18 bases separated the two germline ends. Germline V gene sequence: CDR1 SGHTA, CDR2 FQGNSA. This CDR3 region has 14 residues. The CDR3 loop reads CASSPMLRPTEAFF. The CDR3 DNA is TGTGCCAGCAGCCCCATGCTTCGGCCAACCGAAGCTTTCTTT.

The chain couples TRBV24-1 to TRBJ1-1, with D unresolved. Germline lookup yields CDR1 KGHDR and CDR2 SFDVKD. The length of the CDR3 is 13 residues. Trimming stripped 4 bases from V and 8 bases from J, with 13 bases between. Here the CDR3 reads CATSDPARGEAFF. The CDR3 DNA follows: TGTGCCACCAGTGACCCCGCCCGGGGAGAAGCTTTCTTT.

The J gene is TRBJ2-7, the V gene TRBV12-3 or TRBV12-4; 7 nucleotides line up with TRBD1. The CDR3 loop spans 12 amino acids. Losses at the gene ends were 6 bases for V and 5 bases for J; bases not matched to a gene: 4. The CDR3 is CASSLGQDEQYF. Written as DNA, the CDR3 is TGTGCCAGCAGCCTAGGACAGGACGAGCAGTACTTC.

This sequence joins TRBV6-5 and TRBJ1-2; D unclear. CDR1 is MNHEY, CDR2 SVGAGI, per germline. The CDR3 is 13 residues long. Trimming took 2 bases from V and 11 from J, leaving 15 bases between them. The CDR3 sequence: CASSYDYRALYTF. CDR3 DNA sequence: TGTGCCAGCAGTTACGATTACCGGGCCCTGTACACCTTC.

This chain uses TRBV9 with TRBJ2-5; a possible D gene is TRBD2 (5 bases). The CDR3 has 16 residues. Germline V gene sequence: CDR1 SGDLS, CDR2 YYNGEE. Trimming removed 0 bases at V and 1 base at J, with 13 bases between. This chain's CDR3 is CASSVDAGPPQETQYF. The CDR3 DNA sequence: TGTGCCAGCAGCGTAGATGCGGGCCCCCCCCAAGAGACCCAGTACTTC.

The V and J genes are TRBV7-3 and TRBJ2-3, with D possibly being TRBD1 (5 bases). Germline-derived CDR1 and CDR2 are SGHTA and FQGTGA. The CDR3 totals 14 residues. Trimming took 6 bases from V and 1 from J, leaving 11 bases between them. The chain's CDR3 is CASSIGARTDTQYF. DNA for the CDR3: TGTGCCAGCAGTATAGGGGCCCGCACAGATACGCAGTATTTT.

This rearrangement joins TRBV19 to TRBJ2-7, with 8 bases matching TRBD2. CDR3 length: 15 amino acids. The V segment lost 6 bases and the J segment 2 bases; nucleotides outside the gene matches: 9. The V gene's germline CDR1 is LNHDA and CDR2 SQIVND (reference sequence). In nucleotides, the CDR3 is TGTGCCAGTAGCCCTGGAGGACTAGCTACCTACGAGCAGTACTTC. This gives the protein CASSPGGLATYEQYF.

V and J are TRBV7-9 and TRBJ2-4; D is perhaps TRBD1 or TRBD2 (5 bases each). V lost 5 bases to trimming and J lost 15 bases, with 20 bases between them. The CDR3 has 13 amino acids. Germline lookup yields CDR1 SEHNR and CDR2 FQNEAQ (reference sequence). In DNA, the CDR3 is TGTGCCAGCAGCCACCGGGACGGGCTTTCACTGTACTTC. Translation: CASSHRDGLSLYF.

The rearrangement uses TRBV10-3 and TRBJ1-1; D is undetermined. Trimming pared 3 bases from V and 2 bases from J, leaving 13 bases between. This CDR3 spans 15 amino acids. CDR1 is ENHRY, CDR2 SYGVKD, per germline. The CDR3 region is CAISDAGVLNTEAFF. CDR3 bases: TGTGCCATCAGTGACGCCGGGGTCTTAAACACTGAAGCTTTCTTT.

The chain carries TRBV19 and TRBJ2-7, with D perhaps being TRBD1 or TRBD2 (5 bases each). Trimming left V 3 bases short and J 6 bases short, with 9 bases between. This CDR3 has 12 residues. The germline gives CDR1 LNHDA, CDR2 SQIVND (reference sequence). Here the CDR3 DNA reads TGTGCCAGTAGTATTCTGGGGACCGAGCAGTACTTC. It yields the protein CASSILGTEQYF.

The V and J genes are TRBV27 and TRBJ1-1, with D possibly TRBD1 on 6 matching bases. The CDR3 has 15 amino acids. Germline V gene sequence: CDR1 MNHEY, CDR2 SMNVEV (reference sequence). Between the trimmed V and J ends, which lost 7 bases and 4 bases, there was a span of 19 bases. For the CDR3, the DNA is TGTGCCAGCACCGAAAAGAGCAGGGGCTCCACTGAAGCTTTCTTT. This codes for CASTEKSRGSTEAFF.

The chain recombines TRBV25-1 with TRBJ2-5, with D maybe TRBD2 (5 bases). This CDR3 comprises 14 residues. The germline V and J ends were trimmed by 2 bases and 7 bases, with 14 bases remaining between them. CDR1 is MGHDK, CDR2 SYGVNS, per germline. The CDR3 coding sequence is TGTGCCAGCAGTGAAAGCGGCGTCCTAAGGACCCAGTACTTC. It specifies CASSESGVLRTQYF.

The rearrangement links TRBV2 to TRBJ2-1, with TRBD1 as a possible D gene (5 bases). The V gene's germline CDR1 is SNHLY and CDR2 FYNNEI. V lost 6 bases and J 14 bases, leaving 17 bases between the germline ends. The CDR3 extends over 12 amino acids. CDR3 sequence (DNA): TGTGCCAGCAGCCGAACGACAGTTCACAAGTTCTTC. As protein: CASSRTTVHKFF.

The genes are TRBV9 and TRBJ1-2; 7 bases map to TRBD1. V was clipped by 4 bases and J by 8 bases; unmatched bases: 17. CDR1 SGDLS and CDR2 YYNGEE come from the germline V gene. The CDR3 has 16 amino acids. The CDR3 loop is CASSRSTGYERYGYTF. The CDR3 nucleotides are TGTGCCAGCAGCAGATCGACAGGGTACGAACGTTACGGCTACACCTTC. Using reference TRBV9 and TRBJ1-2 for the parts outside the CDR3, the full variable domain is DSGVTQTPKHLITATGQRVTLRCSPRSGDLSVYWYQQSLDQGLQFLIQYYNGEERAKGNILERFSAQQFPDLHSELNLSSLELGDSALYFCASSRSTGYERYGYTFGSGTRLTVV.

This CDR3 reads CATSRDRGSETQYF. The CDR3 coding sequence is TGTGCCACCAGCCGTGACAGGGGTTCAGAGACCCAGTACTTC. The V call is TRBV15, the J call TRBJ2-5, with 8 positions matching TRBD1. V trimming: 5 bases; J trimming: 4 bases; junction bases outside the gene matches: 6. Germline values: CDR1 LNHNV, CDR2 YYDKDF (reference sequence). This CDR3 is built from 14 residues.

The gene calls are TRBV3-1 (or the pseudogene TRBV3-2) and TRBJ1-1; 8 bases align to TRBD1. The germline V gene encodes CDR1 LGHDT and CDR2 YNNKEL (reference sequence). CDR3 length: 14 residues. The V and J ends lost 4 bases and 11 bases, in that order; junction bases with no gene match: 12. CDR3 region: CASSLPGQDSKAFF. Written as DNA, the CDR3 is TGTGCCAGCAGCCTACCGGGACAGGACTCCAAGGCTTTCTTT.